This T cell receptor beta chain was sequenced in a study of shared clonotypes between healthy human individuals. Sorted-subset replicate PCR reactions contained approximately 190 ng DNA, corresponding to about 30,000 T cell genomes. Measured with immunoSEQ multiplex PCR; TCRdb has only the in-frame clones, and not every one. This sample has over 850,000 clones, with 75% to 80% found just once. Turning to this clone: What it binds is not known.

The CDR3 is 13 amino acids. V lost 2 bases, J lost 3 bases, and 8 bases lay in between. CDR1 and CDR2 (germline): SGHRS, YFSETQ. Study conclusions and caveats: Exclusively blood specimens were collected; tissue repertoires likely differ. Naive subsets usually exceeded memory subsets in estimated richness.

The gene calls are TRBV5-1 and TRBJ1-2, with D maybe TRBD1 (6 bases). Specimen: memory CD4+ T cells from PBMCs. Subset indicated: CD45RA-negative fraction. This clonotype was sampled from a man aged 18 to 30 in good health. Some clones in this sample may be carry-over from other donors' samples. CDR3 nucleotides: TGCGCCAGCAGCTTTTCAGGGGACTATGGCTACACCTTC. Translating it yields CASSFSGDYGYTF.